Below, 21 T cell receptor beta chains from the same sample are listed, as sequenced in a study of control samples from healthy donors and cancer patients (dated by TCRdb to between 2020 and 2021). The library relied on the immunoSEQ multiplex PCR assay. TCRdb carries this immuneACCESS record with in-frame sequences only. Its versions omit some clonotypes, under half of them owing to an unresolved V gene in the studies checked, with the rest unexplained. This sample has 100,000 to 150,000 clones in its table, and approximately 89% of those were observed once. Jointly, the top ten make up roughly 8% of the sample. The specimen sequenced was PBMCs. The receptors shown here come from a man aged 45-65 years with head and neck cancer.

The chain has TRBV29-1 and TRBJ1-1, with 8 bases fitting TRBD1. V dropped 7 bases and J dropped 9; count of bases not matched to a gene: 10. In germline, CDR1 is SQVTM, CDR2 ANQGSEA. The CDR3 is 12 amino acids. DNA for the CDR3: TGCAGCGCCTCCGACAGGGGTCGTAAAGCTTTCTTT. It is translated as CSASDRGRKAFF.

The chain recombines TRBV6-5 with TRBJ2-2; D remains ambiguous. Germline loops: CDR1 MNHEY, CDR2 SVGAGI. This CDR3 is 13 amino acids long. The ends were cut back, 9 bases at V and 2 bases at J, with 10 bases in the middle. The CDR3 DNA reads as TGTGCCAGTGGTAAGGACAACACCGGGGAGCTGTTTTTT. Residues: CASGKDNTGELFF.

The chain is built from TRBV6-5 and TRBJ1-2, with D hard to call. Trimming left V 2 bases short and J 4 bases short, with 14 bases between. This CDR3 comprises 15 residues. Per germline, CDR1 MNHEY and CDR2 SVGAGI. CDR3 loop: CASSYEAGTSYGYTF. Written as DNA, the CDR3 is TGTGCCAGCAGTTACGAGGCAGGTACTAGCTATGGCTACACCTTC.

This chain links TRBV5-5 with TRBJ1-1; D not certain. The germline CDR1 and CDR2 sequences are SGHKS and YYEKEE (reference sequence). The CDR3 extends over 12 amino acids. The germline V and J ends were trimmed by 0 bases and 2 bases, with 2 bases remaining between them. CDR3 bases: TGTGCCAGCAGCTTGGACAACACTGAAGCTTTCTTT. Its protein is CASSLDNTEAFF.

CDR3 nucleotides: TGTGCCAGCAGTTTTGGAGAGTACAATGAGCAGTTCTTC. Its translation: CASSFGEYNEQFF. The rearrangement links TRBV7-6 to TRBJ2-1; no definite D call. V gave up 6 bases and J gave up 4 bases, with 10 bases separating them. Per the germline V gene, CDR1 is SGHVS and CDR2 is FNYEAQ. CDR3 length: 13 residues.

The rearrangement uses TRBV7-9 and TRBJ2-1, with no clear D. CDR1 and CDR2 from the germline V gene are SEHNR and FQNEAQ (reference sequence). The V gene lost 2 bases and the J gene lost 0 bases, with 5 bases spanning the gap. The CDR3 has 14 residues. CDR3 nucleotides: TGTGCCAGCAGCTTAAGTAGCTCCTACAATGAGCAGTTCTTC. It is translated as CASSLSSSYNEQFF.

The chain uses TRBV5-8 and TRBJ1-2; D is unclear. The CDR3 is 16 amino acids. CDR1 is SGHTS and CDR2 is YDEGEE in the germline V gene. Trimming removed 0 bases at V and 3 bases at J, with 15 bases between. CDR3 in amino acids: CASSLEPAALDYGYTF. The CDR3 region has the DNA TGTGCCAGCAGCTTGGAGCCGGCCGCCTTAGACTATGGCTACACCTTC.

The gene calls are TRBV7-9 and TRBJ1-1; unclear D gene. The CDR3 is 16 amino acids. Trimming removed 2 bases from V and 2 bases from J, with 15 bases in between. Germline loops: CDR1 SEHNR, CDR2 FQNEAQ (reference sequence). The CDR3 region is CASSLSGAEPNTEAFF. Here the CDR3 DNA reads TGTGCCAGCAGCTTATCGGGCGCAGAGCCTAACACTGAAGCTTTCTTT.

To note about this clone: Since a much larger clone is just one base distant, this may be a read error. Distinct nucleotide sequences in the sample also encode this CDR3. The V gene is TRBV9, the J gene TRBJ1-5; no clear D. V lost 4 bases to trimming and J lost 4 bases, with 18 bases between them. CDR1 and CDR2 (germline): SGDLS, YYNGEE. The CDR3 consists of 16 residues. CDR3 in DNA: TGTGCCAGCAGCTTCCGGGTCCCTGGAGGTAATCAGCCCCAGCATTTT. Its protein product is CASSFRVPGGNQPQHF.

This rearrangement joins TRBV4-1 to TRBJ1-4; D remains unclear. V was shortened by 3 bases and J by 4 bases, with 18 bases between the two germline ends. Germline V gene lookup returns CDR1 MGHRA and CDR2 YSYEKL. This CDR3 is 17 amino acids long. The CDR3 sequence: CASSHVLRATRNEKLFF. CDR3 nucleotide sequence: TGCGCCAGCAGCCACGTTCTACGGGCCACCCGTAATGAAAAACTGTTTTTT.

The chain links TRBV20-1 to TRBJ1-1; unclear D gene. The CDR3 is 13 residues long. Trimming took 3 bases from V and 0 from J, leaving 8 bases between them. Germline lookup yields CDR1 DFQATT and CDR2 SNEGSKA (reference sequence). CDR3 residues: CSASDRMNTEAFF. The CDR3 DNA reads as TGCAGTGCTAGTGATCGGATGAACACTGAAGCTTTCTTT.

This chain joins TRBV6-5 and TRBJ2-5, with TRBD1 matching 7 bases. The ends lost 2 bases at V and 3 bases at J; junction bases unmatched: 0. From germline, CDR1 is MNHEY and CDR2 SVGAGI. The CDR3 extends over 13 amino acids. In nucleotides, the CDR3 is TGTGCCAGCAGTTACGACAGGGAAGAGACCCAGTACTTC. This encodes CASSYDREETQYF.

Remarks on this clone: Relative to the germline gene, one junction end is altered; a read error may explain this. The genes are TRBV7-7 and TRBJ2-5; TRBD1 is a possible D gene (8 bases). The CDR3 has 17 residues. In germline, CDR1 is SSHAT, CDR2 FNYEAQ (reference sequence). The chain's CDR3 is CASSLVQGEGPRETQYF. Written as DNA, the CDR3 is TGTGCTAGCAGCTTAGTACAGGGGGAGGGCCCTCGAGAGACCCAGTACTTC.

The rearrangement links TRBV24-1 to TRBJ1-2; no firm D call. V was trimmed by 3 bases and J by 5 bases, leaving 15 bases between them. The CDR3 runs to 15 residues. Germline values: CDR1 KGHDR, CDR2 SFDVKD. The CDR3 loop is CATSDTAGSGYGYTF. CDR3 in DNA: TGTGCCACCAGTGATACCGCGGGGTCGGGGTATGGCTACACCTTC.

V is TRBV18 and J is TRBJ1-1, with TRBD1 as a possible D gene (5 bases). V was shortened by 4 bases and J by 6 bases, with 12 bases between the two germline ends. The CDR3 length is 13 residues. The germline gives CDR1 KGHSH, CDR2 LQKENI. DNA of the CDR3: TGTGCCAGCTCACGACCAGGGTTCGCTGAAGCTTTCTTT. Its translation is CASSRPGFAEAFF.

This clone was counted once. V usage is TRBV4-1 and J usage is TRBJ1-5; D might be TRBD1 (5 bases). The CDR3 is 16 amino acids. V was clipped by 0 bases and J by 1 base, with 10 bases between them. Per the germline V gene, CDR1 is MGHRA and CDR2 is YSYEKL. The CDR3 protein is CASSQDAGLSNQPQHF. The CDR3, as DNA: TGCGCCAGCAGCCAAGATGCAGGGCTAAGCAATCAGCCCCAGCATTTT.

The CDR3 sequence: CASSLGQGWGPQHF. The CDR3 DNA reads as TGCGCCAGCAGCTTAGGACAGGGGTGGGGGCCCCAGCATTTT. The chain uses TRBV5-1 and TRBJ1-5, with 9 positions matching TRBD1. CDR3 length: 14 amino acids. Germline CDR1 SGHRS, CDR2 YFSETQ. V shed 2 bases and J 9 bases; nucleotides not matched to a gene: 6.

The V and J genes are TRBV27 and TRBJ2-3, with 9 bases matching TRBD2. The V gene's germline CDR1 is MNHEY and CDR2 SMNVEV (reference sequence). The CDR3 is 17 amino acids. After removal of 2 bases from V and 0 bases from J, the junction contained 6 bases not matched to a gene. CDR3 nucleotides: TGTGCCAGCAGTTTAGGAGCGGGGGGACCTAGCACAGATACGCAGTATTTT. It encodes CASSLGAGGPSTDTQYF.

The V gene is TRBV28, the J gene TRBJ2-1, with D hard to call. CDR3 length: 15 amino acids. V lost 2 bases, J lost 2 bases, and 10 bases lay in between. Germline-derived CDR1 and CDR2 are MDHEN and SYDVKM. The CDR3 coding sequence is TGTGCCAGCAGTTTACCCTTAACTGCCTACAATGAGCAGTTCTTC. This translates into CASSLPLTAYNEQFF.

This chain connects TRBV2 to TRBJ2-1, with D perhaps given as TRBD1 or TRBD2 (5 bases each). Germline V lookup: CDR1 SNHLY, CDR2 FYNNEI. The CDR3 extends over 14 amino acids. The V and J ends lost 7 bases and 6 bases respectively, with 16 bases between them. The CDR3 sequence: CASTGDWGSNEQFF. DNA for the CDR3: TGTGCCAGCACCGGGGATTGGGGGTCCAATGAGCAGTTCTTC.

The J gene is TRBJ2-1, the V gene TRBV12-5; TRBD1 is a possible D gene (5 bases). Trimming shortened V by 1 base and J by 7 bases, and 5 bases separated the two germline ends. The CDR3 runs 12 residues. Looked up from germline, CDR1 is LGHNT and CDR2 is FRNRAP. The CDR3 DNA is TGTGCTAGTGGTTTGGGGACAAATGAGCAGTTCTTC. Translated, it gives CASGLGTNEQFF.